Sequencing of this T cell receptor (beta chain) was carried out in a study of blood T cells in healthy people across ages. The authors ran a second PCR of roughly 6 to 12 cycles using a sample-barcoded 5' primer and a J-beta primer mix. TCRdb re-analysed the 5' RACE reads in MiXCR, keeping a single row per CDR3 protein. The sample has approximately 800,000 distinct CDR3 sequences; 60% to 80% are singletons. CDR1 and CDR2 from the germline V gene are LGHDT and YNNKEL (reference sequence). The CDR3 is 16 amino acids. Trimming at V came to 4 bases and at J to 2 bases, leaving 5 bases not matched to a gene.

The receptor was derived from a man aged 25-45 years in good health. Sequenced sample: blood. V and J are TRBV3-1 and TRBJ1-5; 10 bases match TRBD1. The CDR3 DNA reads as TGTGCCAGCAGCCTCCGGGACAGGGGTGGCAATCAGCCCCAGCATTTT. It translates to CASSLRDRGGNQPQHF.